These 15 T cell receptor beta chains came from one sample sequenced in a study of OX40 agonist ivuxolimab in advanced cancers. Libraries were prepared by immunoSEQ multiplex PCR; TCRdb keeps only in-frame clonotypes and omits some of them. The data contain just under 65,000 clones, about 83% of them singletons. The sequences come from CD4+ or CD8+ T cells sorted from blood, collected in a trial of the OX40 agonist ivuxolimab. All receptors derive from an adult with an advanced solid tumor such as melanoma, head and neck, liver or kidney cancer.

The chain recombines TRBV7-8 with TRBJ2-7; D might be TRBD2 (6 bases). Germline-derived CDR1 and CDR2 are SGHVS and FQNEAQ. Trimming pared 3 bases from V and 6 bases from J, leaving 15 bases between. The length of the CDR3 is 14 residues. For the CDR3, the DNA is TGTGCCAGCAGCTTCAAGGGAGGCAGAAGCGAGCAGTACTTC. It is translated as CASSFKGGRSEQYF.

This rearrangement joins TRBV27 to TRBJ2-3; D is undetermined. This CDR3 spans 14 amino acids. Germline lookup yields CDR1 MNHEY and CDR2 SMNVEV (reference sequence). V lost 9 bases and J lost 0, with 13 bases in between. In nucleotides, the CDR3 is TGTGCCAGTGCTGGCGCCTCTAGCACAGATACGCAGTATTTT. The encoded protein is CASAGASSTDTQYF.

The chain has TRBV11-2 and TRBJ2-4; 7 bases line up with TRBD2. The CDR3 spans 18 residues. Per germline, CDR1 SGHAT and CDR2 FQNNGV. V lost 5 bases and J lost 2; bases outside the gene matches: 15. The DNA of the CDR3 is TGTGCCAGCAGCGGCGGGAGTTGGGGATTAATGACCAAAAACATTCAGTACTTC. This encodes CASSGGSWGLMTKNIQYF.

The V call is TRBV5-4, the J call TRBJ1-1; 9 bases are shared with TRBD1. Germline lookup yields CDR1 SGHNT and CDR2 YYREEE (reference sequence). This CDR3 is built from 16 residues. The J segment lost 1 base and the V segment lost 4 bases, leaving 8 bases of the junction unmatched. This CDR3 is CASSPGGGQGNTEAFF. The CDR3 nucleotides read TGTGCCAGCAGCCCAGGCGGGGGACAGGGGAACACTGAAGCTTTCTTT.

The rearrangement links TRBV2 to TRBJ2-3, with D unclear. The CDR3 length is 13 residues. CDR1 and CDR2 from the germline V gene are SNHLY and FYNNEI. The V and J ends lost 2 bases and 6 bases respectively, with 9 bases between them. CDR3 protein: CASSESPWDTQYF. The CDR3 coding sequence is TGTGCCAGCAGTGAATCACCGTGGGATACGCAGTATTTT.

This clone was found once. The CDR3 coding sequence is TGCGCCAGCAGCCAAGACGGGGCAGGCCGGTACGAGCAGTACTTC. Its protein product is CASSQDGAGRYEQYF. The rearrangement uses TRBV4-1 and TRBJ2-7; D assignment may be TRBD1 or TRBD2 (5 bases each). CDR1 and CDR2 (germline): MGHRA, YSYEKL. This CDR3 spans 15 amino acids. The ends were cut back, 0 bases at V and 4 bases at J, with 13 bases in the middle.

The count of this clone is one. The chain is built from TRBV2 and TRBJ1-2; no clear D. V gave up 1 base and J gave up 7 bases, with 10 bases separating them. The CDR3 runs 13 residues. Germline CDR1 SNHLY, CDR2 FYNNEI. CDR3 loop: CASSEVRGSGYTF. CDR3 in DNA: TGTGCCAGCAGTGAAGTGAGAGGGAGTGGCTACACCTTC.

The rearrangement uses TRBV30 and TRBJ2-2, with a tentative D call TRBD1 (6 bases). CDR1 is GTSNPN and CDR2 is SVGIG in the germline V gene (reference sequence). V was trimmed by 3 bases and J by 6 bases, leaving 11 bases between them. The CDR3 extends over 13 amino acids. CDR3 residues: CAWRKQGPGELFF. The CDR3 coding sequence is TGTGCCTGGAGAAAACAGGGACCCGGGGAGCTGTTTTTT.

The chain employs TRBV4-3 and TRBJ2-7; D uncertain. The CDR3 runs to 13 residues. Germline V gives CDR1 LGHNA, CDR2 YSLEER. The V end was cut by 0 bases, the J end by 3 bases, with 6 bases between. The CDR3 loop is CASSQDRSYEQYF. CDR3 sequence (DNA): TGCGCCAGCAGCCAAGACAGGAGCTACGAGCAGTACTTC.

In its sample, this clone was seen a few times. V usage is TRBV5-1 and J usage is TRBJ2-1, with a weak D call TRBD1 (5 bases). The CDR3 runs to 14 residues. The V and J ends lost 0 bases and 9 bases respectively, with 13 bases between them. The germline V gene encodes CDR1 SGHRS and CDR2 YFSETQ. DNA for the CDR3: TGCGCCAGCAGCTTGGACGCTTGGCAGGGTGAGCAGTTCTTC. It specifies CASSLDAWQGEQFF. The complete variable domain, with remaining parts taken from reference TRBV5-1 and TRBJ2-1, reads KAGVTQTPRYLIKTRGQQVTLSCSPISGHRSVSWYQQTPGQGLQFLFEYFSETQRNKGNFPGRFSGRQFSNSRSEMNVSTLELGDSALYLCASSLDAWQGEQFFGPGTRLTVL.

The gene calls are TRBV4-2 and TRBJ2-5, with a possible D match to TRBD2 (5 bases). Deletions cut 4 bases from V and 4 bases from J, with 10 bases between. The CDR3 loop spans 13 amino acids. Germline assignment: CDR1 LGHNA and CDR2 YNFKEQ. CDR3 sequence (DNA): TGTGCCAGCAGCCTACCAACTAGAGAGACCCAGTACTTC. As protein: CASSLPTRETQYF.

The V gene is TRBV18, the J gene TRBJ1-1, with D possibly being TRBD1 (5 bases). V lost 1 base to trimming and J lost 1 base, with 10 bases between them. The CDR3 consists of 15 residues. Germline V lookup: CDR1 KGHSH, CDR2 LQKENI. CDR3 residues: CASSPLSTANTEAFF. For the CDR3, the DNA is TGTGCCAGCTCACCACTCTCGACAGCGAACACTGAAGCTTTCTTT.

This clone was counted between two and nine times. The chain joins TRBV30 to TRBJ1-2; D ambiguous. Germline-derived CDR1 and CDR2 are GTSNPN and SVGIG (reference sequence). The CDR3 is made up of 13 amino acids. V dropped 7 bases and J dropped 2 bases, with 14 bases sitting between them. The CDR3, as DNA: TGTGCCTCGATCCACAAGATGAACTATGGCTACACCTTC. This encodes CASIHKMNYGYTF.

The chain couples TRBV5-4 to TRBJ1-1; TRBD1 matches at 8 bases. There are 17 residues in the CDR3. CDR1 and CDR2 from the germline V gene are SGHNT and YYREEE (reference sequence). J was trimmed by 3 bases and V by 0 bases; bases with no gene match: 10. DNA of the CDR3: TGTGCCAGCAGCTTGGCTAACAGGGGGATAATGTACACTGAAGCTTTCTTT. Its translation is CASSLANRGIMYTEAFF.

The chain uses TRBV21-1 and TRBJ1-2. TRBV21-1 is noted as a pseudogene. The CDR3 has 11 residues. The CDR3 DNA sequence: TGTGCCAGCAGCAAGTTACGCAGCTTACCCTTC. Translation gives CASSKLRSLPF.